The 26 T cell receptor beta chains in this list originate from one sample, sequenced in a study of T-cell reconstitution after alpha-beta-depleted transplantation in children. The TCRbeta library was prepared with unique molecular identifiers. MiXCR, applied by TCRdb to the PCR reads, yields one record per CDR3 protein. The sample records hundreds of thousands of distinct CDR3 sequences, 16% being singletons. The sequencing here drew on PBMCs from the stem cell graft donor, taken from the stem cell graft. The receptor set was obtained from a human donor who donated a stem cell graft to a child with acute myeloid leukemia.

This clonotype was observed at least ten times. J is TRBJ2-7 and V is TRBV10-3, with D possibly being TRBD2 (6 bases). Germline V CDR1 and CDR2: ENHRY, SYGVKD. This CDR3 is 12 amino acids long. V lost 2 bases, J lost 7 bases, and 9 bases lay in between. The CDR3 is CAISETGGEQYF. CDR3 bases: TGTGCCATCAGTGAGACAGGAGGGGAGCAGTACTTC.

The chain is built from TRBV12-3 or TRBV12-4 and TRBJ2-1, with 10 nucleotides matching TRBD2. Trimming took 2 bases from V and 7 from J; bases not matched to a gene: 8. CDR3 length: 16 residues. The CDR3 loop reads CASSLRTSGDSNEQFF. In DNA form, the CDR3 reads TGTGCCAGCAGTTTACGAACTAGCGGGGACTCGAATGAGCAGTTCTTC.

In this sample, this clonotype turned up many times. V is TRBV20-1 and J is TRBJ2-7; TRBD1 matches at 7 bases. Trimming at V came to 1 base and at J to 4 bases, leaving 4 bases not matched to a gene. The CDR3 length is 13 residues. Germline CDR1 reads DFQATT; CDR2 reads SNEGSKA (reference sequence). The CDR3 nucleotides are TGCAGTGCTAGAGGAGGGGGCAGGTACGAGCAGTACGTC. Amino acids: CSARGGGRYEQYV.

The rearrangement uses TRBV5-6 and TRBJ2-4, with D perhaps TRBD2 (5 bases). With 0 bases removed from V and 8 bases from J, the gap between germline ends came to 9 bases. Germline CDR1 and CDR2: SGHDT and YYEEEE. This CDR3 contains 13 residues. DNA of the CDR3: TGTGCCAGCAGCTTGGTGGGGAGAGACATTCAGTACTTC. Residues: CASSLVGRDIQYF.

This chain links TRBV4-1 with TRBJ2-4; D remains ambiguous. Trimming removed 3 bases from V and 0 bases from J, with 3 bases in between. The CDR3 has 13 amino acids. From germline, CDR1 is MGHRA and CDR2 YSYEKL. CDR3 nucleotides: TGCGCCAGCAGCCAGGGAGCCAAAAACATTCAGTACTTC. Residues: CASSQGAKNIQYF.

At least ten counts were recorded for this clonotype. This chain uses TRBV7-2 with TRBJ2-3, with D perhaps matching TRBD2 (6 bases). This CDR3 spans 16 amino acids. CDR1 and CDR2 (germline): SGHTA, FQGNSA. Trimming removed 1 base at V and 2 bases at J, with 13 bases between. This CDR3 reads CASSLGGTRATDTQYF. CDR3 bases: TGTGCCAGCAGCTTAGGCGGGACGCGGGCCACAGATACGCAGTATTTT. Based on the CDR3 plus reference TRBV7-2 and TRBJ2-3, the full variable domain is GAGVSQSPSNKVTEKGKDVELRCDPISGHTALYWYRQSLGQGLEFLIYFQGNSAPDKSGLPSDRFSAERTGGSVSTLTIQRTQQEDSAVYLCASSLGGTRATDTQYFGPGTRLTVL.

This clonotype showed up just a few times. The rearrangement links TRBV20-1 to TRBJ1-5; 7 bases map to TRBD1. Trimming cost V 0 bases and J 0 bases; bases outside gene matches: 8. Germline V gene sequence: CDR1 DFQATT, CDR2 SNEGSKA (reference sequence). The CDR3 extends over 17 amino acids. The CDR3 loop is CSARDYRDSYSNQPQHF. CDR3 in DNA: TGCAGTGCTAGAGACTATCGGGACAGCTATAGCAATCAGCCCCAGCATTTT.

This clonotype came up many times. The V gene is TRBV9, the J gene TRBJ2-7, with 13 nucleotides matching TRBD2. V dropped 4 bases and J dropped 5; count of bases not matched to a gene: 6. The CDR3 is made up of 15 amino acids. In germline, CDR1 is SGDLS, CDR2 YYNGEE. The CDR3 DNA reads TGTGCCAGCAGCCCTCGACTAGCGGGGGGCGACGAGCAGTACTTC. Its protein is CASSPRLAGGDEQYF.

This clonotype was counted at least ten times. The rearrangement links TRBV29-1 to TRBJ1-1, with TRBD1 as a possible D gene (5 bases). The CDR3 length is 11 residues. Looked up from germline, CDR1 is SQVTM and CDR2 is ANQGSEA. V shed 7 bases and J shed 6 bases, with 12 bases lying between them. The CDR3 DNA sequence: TGCAGCGCCCACGTGGGGCCTGAAGCTTTCTTT. This translates into CSAHVGPEAFF.

This clonotype has only a few counts. V is TRBV11-2 and J is TRBJ1-2, with 7 bases identical to TRBD1. CDR3 length: 18 residues. J was trimmed by 0 bases and V by 2 bases; bases with no gene match: 12. Germline V gene lookup returns CDR1 SGHAT and CDR2 FQNNGV. CDR3 amino acids: CASSLNEPSGQSNYGYTF. The DNA of the CDR3 is TGTGCCAGCAGCTTAAATGAGCCCTCGGGACAGTCTAACTATGGCTACACCTTC.

This clonotype turned up a few times. The chain uses TRBV20-1 and TRBJ2-1; D possibly corresponds to TRBD2 (6 bases). With 0 bases removed from V and 12 bases from J, the gap between germline ends came to 9 bases. The CDR3 contains 11 residues. Germline V gives CDR1 DFQATT, CDR2 SNEGSKA (reference sequence). The chain's CDR3 is CSARDTSRQFF. The CDR3 DNA follows: TGCAGTGCTAGAGATACTAGCCGGCAGTTCTTC.

This clonotype was picked up many times. The chain uses TRBV10-1 and TRBJ2-1, with D possibly being TRBD1 or TRBD2 (5 bases each). V was shortened by 4 bases and J by 8 bases, with 15 bases between the two germline ends. This CDR3 is 14 amino acids long. Germline assignment: CDR1 WNHNN and CDR2 SYGVQD (reference sequence). CDR3 sequence reads: CASSGGPDGDEQFF. The CDR3 region has the DNA TGCGCCAGCAGTGGGGGACCAGATGGGGATGAGCAGTTCTTC.

This clonotype was seen at least ten times. The V and J genes are TRBV7-2 and TRBJ2-7; 8 positions agree with TRBD1. V trimming: 3 bases; J trimming: 2 bases; junction bases outside the gene matches: 9. The CDR3 extends over 16 amino acids. In germline, CDR1 is SGHTA, CDR2 FQGNSA. DNA of the CDR3: TGTGCCAGCAGCTTCGGGACAGGTCAATCCGCCTACGAGCAGTACTTC. This translates into CASSFGTGQSAYEQYF.

This clonotype was detected ten times or more. V is TRBV20-1 and J is TRBJ1-3; no reliable D call. Germline CDR1 DFQATT, CDR2 SNEGSKA (reference sequence). V shed 0 bases and J shed 0 bases, with 6 bases lying between them. The length of the CDR3 is 14 residues. CDR3 in amino acids: CSARDPDSGNTIYF. CDR3 nucleotides: TGCAGTGCTAGAGATCCGGACTCTGGAAACACCATATATTTT.

This clonotype was seen repeatedly, ten times or more. The rearrangement uses TRBV7-2 and TRBJ2-7, with 10 bases that match TRBD1. This CDR3 region has 15 residues. Per the germline V gene, CDR1 is SGHTA and CDR2 is FQGNSA. The V and J ends lost 6 bases and 1 base, in that order; junction bases with no gene match: 6. The CDR3 DNA is TGTGCCAGCAGTCACAGGACAGGGGGGTCCTACGAGCAGTACTTC. Translating gives CASSHRTGGSYEQYF.

This clonotype was detected a few times. The chain combines TRBV5-1 with TRBJ1-4; D remains ambiguous. V was cut by 0 bases and J by 15 bases, with 18 bases left in between. This CDR3 has 14 amino acids. CDR1 and CDR2 from the germline V gene are SGHRS and YFSETQ. CDR3 nucleotide sequence: TGCGCCAGCAGCTTGGCCCAGGACCGGGCTTCGATGTTTTTT. Its protein is CASSLAQDRASMFF.

This clonotype was found many times. The V gene is TRBV5-5, the J gene TRBJ2-7; D not certain. V was shortened by 2 bases and J by 3 bases, with 6 bases between the two germline ends. The CDR3 has 12 residues. CDR1 and CDR2 from the germline V gene are SGHKS and YYEKEE (reference sequence). CDR3 region: CASSLWGYEQYV. The DNA of the CDR3 is TGTGCCAGCAGCTTATGGGGCTACGAGCAGTACGTC.

The rearrangement joins TRBV20-1 to TRBJ2-3, with 9 positions matching TRBD2. The V segment lost 8 bases and the J segment 2 bases; nucleotides outside the gene matches: 8. Germline CDR1 DFQATT, CDR2 SNEGSKA (reference sequence). The CDR3 has 14 amino acids. The chain's CDR3 is CSPYSGGNTDTQYF. The CDR3 bases are TGCAGTCCCTATAGCGGGGGAAACACAGATACGCAGTATTTT.

This clonotype was picked up many times. This rearrangement joins TRBV20-1 to TRBJ2-3; D may be TRBD1 (5 bases). Germline values: CDR1 DFQATT, CDR2 SNEGSKA (reference sequence). This CDR3 is 13 amino acids long. V lost 5 bases to trimming and J lost 2 bases, with 11 bases between them. The CDR3 sequence: CSAPTALTDTQYF. CDR3 in DNA: TGCAGTGCTCCGACAGCCCTCACAGATACGCAGTATTTT.

This clonotype was recorded many times. The chain carries TRBV6-5 and TRBJ2-5, with a possible D match to TRBD2 (6 bases). V gave up 6 bases and J gave up 5 bases, with 25 bases separating them. There are 17 residues in the CDR3. Germline lookup yields CDR1 MNHEY and CDR2 SVGAGI. CDR3 protein: CASRPGRGRRISETQYF. CDR3 nucleotide sequence: TGTGCCAGCAGGCCCGGGAGAGGCCGGAGGATTAGTGAGACCCAGTACTTC.

This clonotype came up many times. The V gene is TRBV29-1, the J gene TRBJ2-1, with 10 bases identical to TRBD1. The V gene's germline CDR1 is SQVTM and CDR2 ANQGSEA. The CDR3 sequence is 15 residues long. Trimming removed 5 bases from V and 6 bases from J; junction bases left unmatched: 10. CDR3 DNA sequence: TGCAGCGTTAACAGGGGACAGGGGAATCTCAATGAGCAGTTCTTC. This sequence encodes CSVNRGQGNLNEQFF.

This clonotype has a count of ten or more. The V gene is TRBV20-1, the J gene TRBJ2-1, with D maybe TRBD2 (6 bases). The length of the CDR3 is 15 residues. Germline CDR1 is DFQATT and CDR2 is SNEGSKA (reference sequence). The ends were cut back, 6 bases at V and 2 bases at J, with 17 bases in the middle. The CDR3 here is CSATSPTSPYNEQFF. The CDR3 coding sequence is TGCAGTGCCACTTCCCCGACTAGTCCCTACAATGAGCAGTTCTTC.

This rearrangement joins TRBV11-2 to TRBJ1-6, with no clear D. Germline V CDR1 and CDR2: SGHAT, FQNNGV. V was trimmed by 3 bases and J by 10 bases, leaving 13 bases between them. The CDR3 is 14 residues long. The CDR3 bases are TGTGCCAGCAGCTTTGGGCAGTTTCTATCACCCCTCCACTTT. Encoded protein: CASSFGQFLSPLHF.

The chain joins TRBV5-1 to TRBJ2-1, with a tentative D call TRBD2 (5 bases). In germline, CDR1 is SGHRS, CDR2 YFSETQ. The CDR3 spans 14 residues. Trimming removed 4 bases from V and 7 bases from J, with 15 bases in between. The CDR3 here is CASSPPGGRNEQFF. The CDR3 DNA reads as TGCGCCAGCAGCCCCCCCGGAGGCCGGAATGAGCAGTTCTTC.

V gene TRBV24-1 combines with J gene TRBJ2-1; D is perhaps TRBD1 (5 bases). With 0 bases removed from V and 8 bases from J, the gap between germline ends came to 16 bases. Germline V lookup: CDR1 KGHDR, CDR2 SFDVKD. This CDR3 is built from 16 residues. The CDR3 region has the DNA TGTGCCACCAGTGATTTGAGGCAGGGATCTACACATGAGCAGTTCTTC. It codes for CATSDLRQGSTHEQFF.

There are a few counts of this clonotype. V and J are TRBV20-1 and TRBJ2-5; 9 nucleotides line up with TRBD1. This CDR3 region has 14 residues. Germline CDR1 DFQATT, CDR2 SNEGSKA (reference sequence). Germline trimming cut 3 bases from V and 1 base from J; bases unmatched to any gene: 3. The CDR3 region has the DNA TGCAGTGCTAGTAGGGACAGGGCCCAAGAGACCCAGTACTTC. Protein product: CSASRDRAQETQYF.